What follows are 13 T cell receptor beta chains derived from one specimen sequenced in a study of CD8+ T cells in alopecia areata. cDNA serving as the sequencing template came from extracted, reverse transcribed RNA. The repertoire was sequenced with immunoSEQ multiplex PCR; TCRdb's copy has only in-frame clones and lacks some. The sample shows about 180,000 clones, less than 80% of them seen only once. This material consisted of CD8+ T cells sorted from blood, taken at week 0. Receptors were obtained from a human donor with alopecia areata.

This sequence joins TRBV7-9 and TRBJ2-7, with D possibly TRBD1 on 5 matching bases. The CDR3 is 14 residues long. Germline lookup yields CDR1 SEHNR and CDR2 FQNEAQ (reference sequence). Between the trimmed V and J ends, which lost 4 bases and 5 bases, there was a span of 15 bases. The CDR3 reads CASSSKKTGNEQYF. The CDR3 coding sequence is TGTGCCAGCAGCTCCAAAAAAACAGGCAACGAGCAGTACTTC.

J is TRBJ1-1 and V is TRBV27; D is uncertain. This CDR3 spans 14 amino acids. CDR1 and CDR2 from the germline V gene are MNHEY and SMNVEV (reference sequence). Trimming removed 5 bases at V and 6 bases at J, with 16 bases between. The CDR3 loop reads CASSNRAGTAEAFF. CDR3 DNA: TGTGCCAGCAGTAATAGGGCCGGTACTGCTGAAGCTTTCTTT.

J is TRBJ2-7 and V is TRBV7-8; unclear D gene. In germline, CDR1 is SGHVS, CDR2 FQNEAQ. V gave up 3 bases and J gave up 0 bases, with 0 bases separating them. The CDR3 is 11 residues long. Here the CDR3 reads CASSFSYEQYF. The CDR3 DNA reads TGTGCCAGCAGCTTCTCCTACGAGCAGTACTTC.

V is TRBV6-1 and J is TRBJ2-7; 7 bases align to TRBD1. V gave up 5 bases and J gave up 2 bases; unmatched junction bases: 6. The CDR3 spans 14 residues. The germline V gene encodes CDR1 MNHNS and CDR2 SASEGT. The CDR3 region is CASSLTGMTYEQYF. The CDR3 nucleotides read TGTGCCAGCAGTTTGACAGGGATGACCTACGAGCAGTACTTC.

V gene TRBV11-2 combines with J gene TRBJ2-1; D unclear. The V and J ends lost 1 base and 7 bases respectively, with 8 bases between them. The CDR3 sequence is 13 residues long. The germline V gene has CDR1 SGHAT and CDR2 FQNNGV. This CDR3 is CASSLGSKNEQFF. CDR3 bases: TGTGCCAGCAGCTTAGGGAGTAAGAATGAGCAGTTCTTC.

CDR3 DNA sequence: TGCAGCGTTGAAAATCCATTTGGTCCCGGGGAGCTGTTTTTT. It encodes CSVENPFGPGELFF. J is TRBJ2-2 and V is TRBV29-1; D remains ambiguous. The CDR3 has 14 residues. Germline V gene data show CDR1 as SQVTM and CDR2 as ANQGSEA. V gave up 2 bases and J gave up 6 bases, with 13 bases separating them.

The chain employs TRBV7-9 and TRBJ1-2; 8 positions match TRBD1. This CDR3 has 12 residues. With 6 bases clipped from V and 7 bases from J, the junction kept 4 bases outside the gene matches. Germline values: CDR1 SEHNR, CDR2 FQNEAQ (reference sequence). Here the CDR3 reads CASRLDRAGYTF. The CDR3, as DNA: TGTGCCAGCAGATTGGACAGGGCTGGCTACACCTTC.

The chain links TRBV7-6 to TRBJ2-1, with D uncertain. V was cut by 2 bases and J by 9 bases, with 8 bases left in between. Germline lookup yields CDR1 SGHVS and CDR2 FNYEAQ. The CDR3 loop spans 12 amino acids. CDR3 coding DNA: TGTGCCAGCAGCTTAACTTTTCGTGAGCAGTTCTTC. Translating it yields CASSLTFREQFF.

This chain links TRBV6-1 with TRBJ2-7; tentatively, D is TRBD1 or TRBD2 (6 bases each). Germline loops: CDR1 MNHNS, CDR2 SASEGT. CDR3 size: 15 residues. V was pared by 2 bases and J by 4 bases, with 15 bases between. DNA of the CDR3: TGTGCCAGCAGTGAAAAACAGGGAGGAATGTACGAGCAGTACTTC. It encodes CASSEKQGGMYEQYF.

The rearrangement joins TRBV29-1 to TRBJ2-2; D gene uncertain. V lost 5 bases and J 5 bases, leaving 9 bases between the germline ends. CDR3 length equals 12 residues. Germline V gene data show CDR1 as SQVTM and CDR2 as ANQGSEA. In DNA form, the CDR3 reads TGCAGCGTTCCCCGGGCGACCGGGGAGCTGTTTTTT. Its translation is CSVPRATGELFF.

V and J are TRBV5-6 and TRBJ2-1; a possible D gene is TRBD2 (6 bases). Trimming left V 5 bases short and J 9 bases short, with 12 bases between. Per germline, CDR1 SGHDT and CDR2 YYEEEE. The length of the CDR3 is 12 residues. The CDR3 here is CASRNTAGEQFF. The CDR3 bases are TGTGCCAGCAGAAATACAGCGGGTGAGCAGTTCTTC. The full variable domain, its missing parts supplied by reference TRBV5-6 and TRBJ2-1, is DAGVTQSPTHLIKTRGQQVTLRCSPKSGHDTVSWYQQALGQGPQFIFQYYEEEERQRGNFPDRFSGHQFPNYSSELNVNALLLGDSALYLCASRNTAGEQFFGPGTRLTVL.

The J gene is TRBJ1-6, the V gene TRBV28; D not resolved. Germline V lookup: CDR1 MDHEN, CDR2 SYDVKM. V lost 8 bases, J lost 7 bases, and 12 bases lay in between. The CDR3 length is 13 residues. CDR3 amino acids: CASSKGRNSPLHF. CDR3 coding DNA: TGTGCCAGCTCCAAGGGCAGAAATTCACCCCTCCACTTT. Together with reference TRBV28 and TRBJ1-6, the CDR3 gives the full variable domain: DVKVTQSSRYLVKRTGEKVFLECVQDMDHENMFWYRQDPGLGLRLIYFSYDVKMKEKGDIPEGYSVSREKKERFSLILESASTNQTSMYLCASSKGRNSPLHFGNGTRLTVT.

This sequence joins TRBV6-5 and TRBJ1-2, with TRBD1 as a possible D gene (6 bases). V lost 6 bases and J lost 6, with 17 bases in between. Germline V gives CDR1 MNHEY, CDR2 SVGAGI. The CDR3 length is 14 residues. CDR3 bases: TGTGCCAGCAGACGGATCCGGGACATTCATGGCTACACCTTC. This codes for CASRRIRDIHGYTF.